This T cell receptor (beta chain) came from a study of T cell repertoires in cytomegalovirus infection. For the study at large: CMV epitopes used comprised recently identified HLA-C-restricted ones and well-studied HLA-B-restricted ones.

Each CDR3 protein is one row after TCRdb ran MiXCR on the reads. The sample yields roughly 160,000 distinct CDR3 sequences, roughly 20% seen once. The CDR3 extends over 19 amino acids. The V and J ends lost 2 bases and 4 bases respectively, with 21 bases between them. Germline V CDR1 and CDR2: SGHTA, FQGNSA. Notes on the study in general: HLA-C-restricted CMV-specific TCR beta clonotypes were dominant in the ex vivo response. Cumulative public TCR beta family frequency identified CMV carriers with the relevant HLA.

This clonotype has just a few counts. What it binds is unknown. This TCR came from a human donor in good health (CMV status not recorded). Some clones in this sample may be carry-over from other donors' samples. The chain combines TRBV7-2 with TRBJ2-6; D may be TRBD1 (6 bases). Specimen: CD8+ T cells from cultured PBMCs, collected from culture after CMV antigen stimulation. The CDR3 sequence is CASSLRAGTSISGANVLTF. DNA of the CDR3: TGTGCCAGCAGCTTACGGGCCGGGACATCCATCTCGGGGGCCAACGTCCTGACTTTC.